Listed below are T cell receptor beta chains from one sample, sequenced in a study of TIL therapy for anti-PD-1-resistant metastatic lung cancer. The table came from immunoSEQ multiplex PCR; TCRdb's copy has only in-frame clones and leaves some out. This table has 50,000 to 65,000 clones, under 75% appearing once. The sample consisted of blood, taken at baseline. The receptors derive from a person aged 25-79 years with non-small cell lung cancer. CDR3s include the opening cysteine and the closing phenylalanine or tryptophan. D genes are given only for firm matches. Clone size is shown for a subset of rows, as once, few, many or a class of expanded clone.

clone_size j_call d_call v_call cdr3_nt cdr3_aa
. TRBJ2-3 TRBD2 TRBV2 TGTGCCAGCAGGGCTTTAGCGGGGGGGCCCGCAGATACGCAGTATTTT CASRALAGGPADTQYF
. TRBJ2-6 . TRBV5-1 TGCGCCAGCAGCTTGGGTGGCGATGGGGCCAACGTCCTGACTTTC CASSLGGDGANVLTF
few TRBJ1-1 TRBD1 TRBV19 TGTGCCAGTAGTCAGTACACAGGGGCTGAAGCTTTCTTT CASSQYTGAEAFF
. TRBJ2-3 . TRBV27 TGTGCCAGCAGTTTGCGGGGGCTTTTAGTCACAGATACGCAGTATTTT CASSLRGLLVTDTQYF
few TRBJ2-1 . TRBV1 TGCACCAGCAGCCAGCGCTGGCCGACTAGCGGGCAGTTCTTC CTSSQRWPTSGQFF
. TRBJ2-1 . TRBV15 TGTGCCACCAGCACTGATCTAGGCAGCTCCTACAATGAGCAGTTCTTC CATSTDLGSSYNEQFF
. TRBJ1-1 . TRBV7-8 TGTGCCAGCAGCTGGGGACTTGAGGTTGCCGGATCTGAAGCTTTCTTT CASSWGLEVAGSEAFF
. TRBJ1-3 . TRBV15 TGTGCCACCAGCAGTTTATCTGGAAACACCATATATTTT CATSSLSGNTIYF
many TRBJ2-7 . TRBV4-2 TGTGCCAGCAGCCAAGGTGAGGGGAACTACGAGCAGTACTTC CASSQGEGNYEQYF
once TRBJ2-1 . TRBV6-5 TGTGCCAGCAGTAACCCGGGACCGATCAATGAGCAGTTCTTC CASSNPGPINEQFF
many TRBJ1-5 . TRBV28 TGTGCCAGCAAGCAGGGTCATCAGCCCCAGCATTTT CASKQGHQPQHF
. TRBJ2-7 . TRBV11-3 TGTGCCAGCAGCGGAGAGGACTACGAGCAGTACTTC CASSGEDYEQYF
. TRBJ1-1 . TRBV5-1 TGCGCCAGCAGCTTGTTTCTGGCATCTGGGGTGTCGGAAGCTTTCTTT CASSLFLASGVSEAFF
. TRBJ2-7 . TRBV12-5 TGTGCTAGTGGTTTGGTATATAACAGAGCCTACGAGCAGTACTTC CASGLVYNRAYEQYF
. TRBJ1-5 . TRBV28 TGTGCCAGCAGCCCCGCACAGGGCCGCAATCAGCCCCAGCATTTT CASSPAQGRNQPQHF
few TRBJ1-1 . TRBV19 TGTGCCAGTAGTATCAACCCTCAGGCGGCGCCGGTAAAGGCTTTCTTT CASSINPQAAPVKAFF
. TRBJ1-1 . TRBV12-2 TGTGCAAGTCGCAAATCGAAAGAGGGGCCGAACACTGAAGCTTTCTTT CASRKSKEGPNTEAFF
. TRBJ1-1 TRBD1 TRBV6-1 TGTGCCAGCAGCCCCACAGGGGGCTACACTGAAGCTTTCTTT CASSPTGGYTEAFF
. TRBJ2-1 TRBD2 TRBV2 TGTGCCAGCAGCAGCGGGGGCCCGGTAAGCTCCTACAATGAGCAGTTCTTC CASSSGGPVSSYNEQFF
. TRBJ1-1 TRBD1 TRBV5-5 TGTGCCAGCAGCTTGGCAGGGGGACAGGGGGCGACTGAAGCTTTCTTT CASSLAGGQGATEAFF
. TRBJ1-6 . TRBV5-4 TGTGCCAGCAGCTATCACCCCGCCGCTTCTAATTCACCCCTCCACTTT CASSYHPAASNSPLHF
. TRBJ1-1 . TRBV11-3 TGTGCCAGCAGCTCAGGGAGCACTGAAGCTTTCTTT CASSSGSTEAFF
. TRBJ2-3 TRBD2 TRBV19 TGTGCCAGTAGTATAGAGGCTAGCGGGTTGTCAGATACGCAGTATTTT CASSIEASGLSDTQYF
. TRBJ2-7 TRBD2 TRBV7-9 TGTGCCAGCAGCTTAGGGACTAGCGCTCTCGAGCAGTACTTC CASSLGTSALEQYF
once TRBJ2-1 . TRBV7-9 TGTGCCAGCAGCTTAGACCCGCGCGATGAGCAGTTCTTC CASSLDPRDEQFF
. TRBJ2-6 . TRBV27 TGTGCCAGCAGTTTATTAGGGAGTGGACGTCCCTCTTTCAGGGCCAACGTCCTGACTTTC CASSLLGSGRPSFRANVLTF
. TRBJ2-7 . TRBV28 TGTGCCAGCAGTTTTCCGAGGGGGACGTTCTCCTACGAGCAGTACTTC CASSFPRGTFSYEQYF
. TRBJ1-5 TRBD1 TRBV27 TGTGCCAGCAGGGGACAGGGCCAAGGTAGCAATCAGCCCCAGCATTTT CASRGQGQGSNQPQHF
. TRBJ1-5 . TRBV4-1 TGCGCCAGCAGCCAAGATCTAGGCACAGAGGGGCCTCAGCCCCAGCATTTT CASSQDLGTEGPQPQHF
. TRBJ2-1 . TRBV5-1 TGCGCCAGCAGCTTGGTCGGAGTCCCCTACAATGAGCAGTTCTTC CASSLVGVPYNEQFF
. TRBJ2-7 . TRBV5-1 TGCGCCAGCAGCACGGAAGGACGGTCCTACGAGCAGTACTTC CASSTEGRSYEQYF
. TRBJ1-4 . TRBV7-9 TGTGCCAGCAGCTTTGGTGGCGGCGCAACTAATGAAAAACTGTTTTTT CASSFGGGATNEKLFF
. TRBJ2-2 . TRBV11-3 TGTGCCAGCAGCTTAGAGGGGACAACGAACACCGGGGAGCTGTTTTTT CASSLEGTTNTGELFF
once TRBJ1-6 . TRBV5-1 TGCGCCAGCAGCTTAGCACCCGACTTTGGTTCACCCCTCCACTTT CASSLAPDFGSPLHF
. TRBJ2-2 TRBD1 TRBV2 TGTGCCAGCAGGAGAACAGGGGGCACCGGGGAGCTGTTTTTT CASRRTGGTGELFF
. TRBJ2-1 . TRBV5-1 TGCGCCAGCAGCTTGGGCAGCCGCTCCTACAATGAGCAGTTCTTC CASSLGSRSYNEQFF
. TRBJ1-5 . TRBV28 TGTGCCAGCAGATCGGGGTTAGGTCAGCCCCAGCATTTT CASRSGLGQPQHF